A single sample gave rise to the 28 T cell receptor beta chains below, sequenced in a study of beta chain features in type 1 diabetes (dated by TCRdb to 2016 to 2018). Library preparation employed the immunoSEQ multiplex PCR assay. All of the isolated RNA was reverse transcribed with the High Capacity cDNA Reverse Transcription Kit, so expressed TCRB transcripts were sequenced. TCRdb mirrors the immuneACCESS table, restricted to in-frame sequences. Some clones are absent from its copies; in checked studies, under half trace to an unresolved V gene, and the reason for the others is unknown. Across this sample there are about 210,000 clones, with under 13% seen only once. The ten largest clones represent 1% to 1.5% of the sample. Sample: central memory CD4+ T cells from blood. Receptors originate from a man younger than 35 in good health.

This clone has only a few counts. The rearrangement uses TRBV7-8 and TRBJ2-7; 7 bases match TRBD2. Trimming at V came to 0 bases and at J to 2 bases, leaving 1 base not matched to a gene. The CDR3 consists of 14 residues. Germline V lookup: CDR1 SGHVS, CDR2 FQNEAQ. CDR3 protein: CASSLAGGPYEQYF. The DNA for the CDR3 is TGTGCCAGCAGCTTAGCGGGAGGGCCCTACGAGCAGTACTTC.

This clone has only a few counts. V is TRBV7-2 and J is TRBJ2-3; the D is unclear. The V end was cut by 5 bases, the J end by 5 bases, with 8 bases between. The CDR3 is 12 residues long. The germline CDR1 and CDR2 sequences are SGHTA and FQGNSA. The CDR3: CASSLLKDTQYF. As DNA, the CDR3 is TGTGCCAGCAGCCTCCTAAAAGATACGCAGTATTTT.

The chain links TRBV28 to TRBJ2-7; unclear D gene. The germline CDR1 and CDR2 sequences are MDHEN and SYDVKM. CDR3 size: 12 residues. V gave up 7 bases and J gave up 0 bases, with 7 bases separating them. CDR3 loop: CASTGGSYEQYF. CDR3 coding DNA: TGTGCCAGCACGGGCGGCTCCTACGAGCAGTACTTC.

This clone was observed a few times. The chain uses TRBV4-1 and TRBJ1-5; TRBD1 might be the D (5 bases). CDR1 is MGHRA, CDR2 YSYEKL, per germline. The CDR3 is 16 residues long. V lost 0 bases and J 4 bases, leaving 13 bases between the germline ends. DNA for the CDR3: TGCGCCAGCAGCCAAGATCATCGCAGGGCAAATCAGCCCCAGCATTTT. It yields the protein CASSQDHRRANQPQHF.

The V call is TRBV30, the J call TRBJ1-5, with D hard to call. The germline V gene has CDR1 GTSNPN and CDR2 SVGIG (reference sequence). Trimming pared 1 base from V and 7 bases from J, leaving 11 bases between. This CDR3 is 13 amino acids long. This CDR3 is CAWSEPPRQPQHF. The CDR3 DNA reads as TGTGCCTGGAGTGAACCCCCTCGCCAGCCCCAGCATTTT. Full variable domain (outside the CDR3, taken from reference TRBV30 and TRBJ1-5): SQTIHQWPATLVQPVGSPLSLECTVEGTSNPNLYWYRQAAGRGLQLLFYSVGIGQISSEVPQNLSASRPQDRQFILSSKKLLLSDSGFYLCAWSEPPRQPQHFGDGTRLSIL.

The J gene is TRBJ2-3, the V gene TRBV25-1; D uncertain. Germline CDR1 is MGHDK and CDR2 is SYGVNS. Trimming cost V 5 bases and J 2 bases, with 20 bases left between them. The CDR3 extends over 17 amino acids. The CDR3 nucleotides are TGTGCCAGCAGTCCCCAGTGGGGTGAGCCTGACACAGATACGCAGTATTTT. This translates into CASSPQWGEPDTDTQYF.

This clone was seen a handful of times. CDR3 sequence: CASSPGDRPNTEAFF. The CDR3 region has the DNA TGTGCCAGCAGTCCGGGGGACAGGCCGAACACTGAAGCTTTCTTT. The V call is TRBV28, the J call TRBJ1-1, with TRBD1 matching over 8 bases. Germline CDR1 is MDHEN and CDR2 is SYDVKM. Trimming cost V 5 bases and J 1 base; bases outside gene matches: 6. The CDR3 contains 15 residues.

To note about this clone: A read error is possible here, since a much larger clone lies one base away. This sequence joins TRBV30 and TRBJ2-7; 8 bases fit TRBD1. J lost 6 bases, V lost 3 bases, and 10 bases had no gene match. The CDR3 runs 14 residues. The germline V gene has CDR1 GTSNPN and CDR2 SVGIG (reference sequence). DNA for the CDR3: TGTGCCTGGAGCCGGACAGGGAGAGGGGCCGAGCAGTACTTC. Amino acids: CAWSRTGRGAEQYF.

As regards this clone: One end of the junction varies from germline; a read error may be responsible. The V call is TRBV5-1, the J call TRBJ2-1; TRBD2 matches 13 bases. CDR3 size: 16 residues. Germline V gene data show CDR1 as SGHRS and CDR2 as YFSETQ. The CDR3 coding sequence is TGCGCCAGCAGCTTGGGGACTAGCGGGAGCCCAATCGGTGGGATCTTC. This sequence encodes CASSLGTSGSPIGGIF.

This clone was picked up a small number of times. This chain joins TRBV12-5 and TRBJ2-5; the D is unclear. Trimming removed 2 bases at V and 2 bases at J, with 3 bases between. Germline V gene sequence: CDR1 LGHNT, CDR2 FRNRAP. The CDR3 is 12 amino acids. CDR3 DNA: TGTGCTAGTGGTTTGCTACAAGAGACCCAGTACTTC. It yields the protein CASGLLQETQYF.

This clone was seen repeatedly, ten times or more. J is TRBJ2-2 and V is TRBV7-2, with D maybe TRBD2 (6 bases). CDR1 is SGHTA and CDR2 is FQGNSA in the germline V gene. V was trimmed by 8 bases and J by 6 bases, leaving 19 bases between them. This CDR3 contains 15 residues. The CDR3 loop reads CASYPGGGIAGELFF. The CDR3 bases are TGTGCCAGCTACCCTGGCGGAGGGATCGCCGGGGAGCTGTTTTTT.

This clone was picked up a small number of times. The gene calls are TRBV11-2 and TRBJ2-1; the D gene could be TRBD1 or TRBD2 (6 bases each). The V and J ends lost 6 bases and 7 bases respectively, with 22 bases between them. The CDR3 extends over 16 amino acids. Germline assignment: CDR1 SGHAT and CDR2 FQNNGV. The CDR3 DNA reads TGTGCCAGCAGTTGGAGGGGGACAACCTCTGGGAATGAGCAGTTCTTC. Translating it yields CASSWRGTTSGNEQFF.

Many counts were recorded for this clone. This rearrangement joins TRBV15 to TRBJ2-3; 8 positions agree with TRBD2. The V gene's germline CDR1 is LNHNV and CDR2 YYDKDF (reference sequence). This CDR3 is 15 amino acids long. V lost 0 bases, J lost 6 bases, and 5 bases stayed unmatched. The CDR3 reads CATSRDRLARDTQYF. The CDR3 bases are TGTGCCACCAGCAGAGATCGACTAGCGAGGGATACGCAGTATTTT.

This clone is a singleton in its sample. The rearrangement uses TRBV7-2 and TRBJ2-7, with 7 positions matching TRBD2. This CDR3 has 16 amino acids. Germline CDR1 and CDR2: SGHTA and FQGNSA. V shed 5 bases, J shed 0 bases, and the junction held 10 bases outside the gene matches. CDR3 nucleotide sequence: TGTGCCAGCAGCCCGGGTGCTAGCGGATTCTCCTACGAGCAGTACTTC. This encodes CASSPGASGFSYEQYF.

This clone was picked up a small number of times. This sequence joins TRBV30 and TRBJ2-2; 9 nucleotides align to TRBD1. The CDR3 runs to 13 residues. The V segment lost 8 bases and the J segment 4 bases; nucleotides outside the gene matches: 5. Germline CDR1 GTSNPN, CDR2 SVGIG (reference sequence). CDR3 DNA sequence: TGTGCCCGGGACAGGGAGGGCACCGGGGAGCTGTTTTTT. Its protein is CARDREGTGELFF.

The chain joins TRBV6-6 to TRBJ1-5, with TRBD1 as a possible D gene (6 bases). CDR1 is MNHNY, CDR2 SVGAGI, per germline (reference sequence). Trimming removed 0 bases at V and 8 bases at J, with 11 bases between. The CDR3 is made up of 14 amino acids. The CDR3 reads CASSYSQGLKPQHF. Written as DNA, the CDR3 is TGTGCCAGCAGTTACTCACAGGGCCTGAAGCCCCAGCATTTT.

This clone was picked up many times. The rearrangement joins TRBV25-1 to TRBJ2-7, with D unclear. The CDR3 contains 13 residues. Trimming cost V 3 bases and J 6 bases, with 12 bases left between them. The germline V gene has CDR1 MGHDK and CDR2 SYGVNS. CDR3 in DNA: TGTGCCAGCAGTGAGGGCCGACCGGGCGAGCAGTACTTC. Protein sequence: CASSEGRPGEQYF.

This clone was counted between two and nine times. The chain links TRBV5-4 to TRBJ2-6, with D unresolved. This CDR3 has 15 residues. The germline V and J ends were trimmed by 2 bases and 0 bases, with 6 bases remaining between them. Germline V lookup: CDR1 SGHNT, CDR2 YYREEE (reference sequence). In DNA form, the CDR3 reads TGTGCCAGCAGCTTAAGTCACTCTGGGGCCAACGTCCTGACTTTC. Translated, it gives CASSLSHSGANVLTF.

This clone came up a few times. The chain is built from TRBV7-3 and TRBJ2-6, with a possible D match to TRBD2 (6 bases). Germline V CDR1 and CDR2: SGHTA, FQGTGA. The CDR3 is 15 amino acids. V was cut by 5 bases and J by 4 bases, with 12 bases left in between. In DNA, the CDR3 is TGTGCCAGCAGCCATTCGGGAGCCGGGGCCAACGTCCTGACTTTC. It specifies CASSHSGAGANVLTF.

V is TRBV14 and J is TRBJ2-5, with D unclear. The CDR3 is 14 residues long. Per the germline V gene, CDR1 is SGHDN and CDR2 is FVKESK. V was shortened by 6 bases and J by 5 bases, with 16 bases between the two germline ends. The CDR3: CASSPIGFSETQYF. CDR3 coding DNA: TGTGCCAGCAGTCCAATCGGGTTTTCGGAGACCCAGTACTTC.

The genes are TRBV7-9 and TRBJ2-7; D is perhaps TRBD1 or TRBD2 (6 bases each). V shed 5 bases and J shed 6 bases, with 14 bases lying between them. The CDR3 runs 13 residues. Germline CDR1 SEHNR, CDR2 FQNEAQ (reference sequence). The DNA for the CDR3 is TGTGCCAGCAGCCAACCGGGGGCCTCCGAGCAGTACTTC. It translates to CASSQPGASEQYF.

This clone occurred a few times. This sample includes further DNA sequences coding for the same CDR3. CDR3 loop: CSVGWDRGRDTQYF. Written as DNA, the CDR3 is TGCAGCGTGGGCTGGGACAGGGGTCGGGATACGCAGTATTTT. This chain uses TRBV29-1 with TRBJ2-3, with 10 bases that match TRBD1. Unmatched junction bases numbered 9, after V lost 6 bases and J lost 6 bases. This CDR3 contains 14 residues. From germline, CDR1 is SQVTM and CDR2 ANQGSEA.

The CDR3 DNA follows: TGTGCCAGCAGCCCACCGGGGTGGGGTAGCACAGATACGCAGTATTTT. Translation: CASSPPGWGSTDTQYF. This chain links TRBV7-9 with TRBJ2-3; the D gene is possibly TRBD2 (5 bases). The CDR3 has 16 amino acids. Germline V gene lookup returns CDR1 SEHNR and CDR2 FQNEAQ (reference sequence). Trimming shortened V by 5 bases and J by 0 bases, and 15 bases separated the two germline ends.

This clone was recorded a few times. The CDR3 coding sequence is TGTGCCTGGAAGGGGGGAAGCGCGGCGCTAGGGGAAAAACTGTTTTTT. Its translation is CAWKGGSAALGEKLFF. V gene TRBV30 combines with J gene TRBJ1-4; the D gene is possibly TRBD1 (6 bases). The CDR3 length is 16 residues. Trimming removed 4 bases from V and 8 bases from J, with 23 bases in between. CDR1 and CDR2 (germline): GTSNPN, SVGIG (reference sequence).

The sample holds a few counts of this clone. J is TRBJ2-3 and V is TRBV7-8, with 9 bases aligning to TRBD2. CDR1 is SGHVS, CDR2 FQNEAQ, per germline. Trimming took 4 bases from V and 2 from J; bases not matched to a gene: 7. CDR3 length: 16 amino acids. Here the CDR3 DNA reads TGTGCCAGCAGCTCGCAGACTAGCGGCTACACAGATACGCAGTATTTT. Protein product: CASSSQTSGYTDTQYF.

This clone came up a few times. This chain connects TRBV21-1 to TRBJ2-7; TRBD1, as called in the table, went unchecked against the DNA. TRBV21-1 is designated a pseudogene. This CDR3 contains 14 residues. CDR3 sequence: CASTKSQAMYEQYF. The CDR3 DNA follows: TGTGCCAGCACCAAAAGCCAGGCGATGTACGAGCAGTACTTC.

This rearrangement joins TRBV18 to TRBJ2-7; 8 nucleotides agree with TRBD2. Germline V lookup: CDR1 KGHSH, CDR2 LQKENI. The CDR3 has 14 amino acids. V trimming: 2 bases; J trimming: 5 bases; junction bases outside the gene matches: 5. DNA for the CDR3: TGTGCCAGCTCACCAGCCGGGGGGGACCACGAGCAGTACTTC. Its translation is CASSPAGGDHEQYF.

The CDR3 protein is CASTETHGTYEQYF. CDR3 DNA: TGTGCCAGCACCGAGACCCACGGCACCTACGAGCAGTACTTC. The chain recombines TRBV7-2 with TRBJ2-7; D ambiguous. Germline V CDR1 and CDR2: SGHTA, FQGNSA. The CDR3 has 14 residues. V lost 7 bases and J lost 2, with 15 bases in between.